The TCR beta chain described here comes from a study of T cells in Graves' hyperthyroidism and ophthalmopathy. J was trimmed by 5 bases and V by 6 bases; bases with no gene match: 8. This CDR3 is 13 amino acids long. Germline values: CDR1 DFQATT, CDR2 SNEGSKA (reference sequence). The CDR3 regions of TCR beta were amplified from RNA transcripts. An initial round of RT-PCR targeting the TCR CDR3 relied on the HTBI primer set. TCRdb fed the multiplex PCR reads into MiXCR, producing one record per CDR3 protein. The sample records approximately 380,000 distinct CDR3 sequences, about 18% being singletons. This receptor was obtained from a woman aged 18-29 years with Graves' hyperthyroidism. The chain has TRBV20-1 and TRBJ2-7; 9 nucleotides align to TRBD2. What was sequenced was blood. The CDR3 loop reads CSASGGSGDEQYF. CDR3 nucleotides: TGCAGTGCAAGCGGGGGGTCCGGGGACGAGCAGTACTTC.